Listed here are 28 T cell receptor beta chains from one sample, sequenced in a study of blood T cell repertoires in COVID-19 (dated by TCRdb to between 2020 and 2021). Library generation was performed with the immunoSEQ multiplex PCR assay. The table was pulled from immuneACCESS by TCRdb, which kept in-frame rearrangements only. Such tables lose some clones; where checked, under half of the loss comes from unresolved V genes, and the rest has no known cause. A total of 250,000 to 300,000 clones appear in this sample, about 89% of them only once. The ten largest account for approximately 9.5% of the sample. Sequencing was done on a sample of PBMCs or T cells enriched from blood (not recorded which). The receptor source for this set is a man aged 35 to 55 who had recovered from COVID-19.

V gene TRBV25-1 combines with J gene TRBJ2-7; D perhaps matches TRBD1 (5 bases). Per the germline V gene, CDR1 is MGHDK and CDR2 is SYGVNS. V lost 0 bases and J lost 3, with 9 bases in between. The CDR3 length is 14 residues. The CDR3 nucleotides read TGTGCCAGCAGTGAATACAGGGCTGGCTACGAGCAGTACTTC. This gives the protein CASSEYRAGYEQYF.

This clone occurred a few times. The chain uses TRBV4-1 and TRBJ1-1, with D possibly being TRBD1 (5 bases). The CDR3 totals 15 residues. V gave up 4 bases and J gave up 4 bases, with 16 bases separating them. Germline CDR1 is MGHRA and CDR2 is YSYEKL. The CDR3 sequence: CASSPLGGSLTEAFF. Written as DNA, the CDR3 is TGCGCCAGCAGCCCCTTGGGGGGGTCTCTCACTGAAGCTTTCTTT.

The V call is TRBV4-3, the J call TRBJ1-4; D uncertain. CDR1 LGHNA and CDR2 YSLEER come from the germline V gene. There are 14 residues in the CDR3. With 0 bases removed from V and 5 bases from J, the gap between germline ends came to 7 bases. The CDR3 nucleotides read TGCGCCAGCAGCCAAGATCAGGTGAATGAAAAACTGTTTTTT. Translation: CASSQDQVNEKLFF.

This clone was seen just once. The chain couples TRBV10-3 to TRBJ1-1, with a tentative D call TRBD1 (5 bases). The CDR3 runs to 16 residues. V dropped 2 bases and J dropped 4 bases, with 17 bases sitting between them. CDR1 is ENHRY and CDR2 is SYGVKD in the germline V gene. CDR3 sequence reads: CAISEAAGWRTTEAFF. Here the CDR3 DNA reads TGTGCCATCAGTGAGGCGGCAGGGTGGCGGACCACTGAAGCTTTCTTT.

The V and J genes are TRBV5-1 and TRBJ1-5; 8 bases are a match to TRBD1. The CDR3 runs 15 residues. Germline loops: CDR1 SGHRS, CDR2 YFSETQ. V gave up 1 base and J gave up 4 bases; unmatched junction bases: 4. The CDR3 sequence: CASSLSGQGNQPQHF. The DNA for the CDR3 is TGCGCCAGCAGCTTGTCTGGACAGGGAAATCAGCCCCAGCATTTT.

V gene TRBV2 combines with J gene TRBJ1-1; a weak D match, TRBD1 (6 bases). Germline assignment: CDR1 SNHLY and CDR2 FYNNEI. The CDR3 extends over 13 amino acids. V gave up 8 bases and J gave up 1 base, with 11 bases separating them. CDR3: CASRPDRNTEAFF. The CDR3 nucleotides are TGTGCCAGCCGCCCGGACAGGAACACTGAAGCTTTCTTT.

V is TRBV28 and J is TRBJ2-1; D not resolved. CDR1 is MDHEN, CDR2 SYDVKM, per germline. V shed 2 bases and J shed 4 bases, with 6 bases lying between them. The CDR3 consists of 13 residues. In DNA form, the CDR3 reads TGTGCCAGCAGTTTAGGTAGTTACAATGAGCAGTTCTTC. Translated: CASSLGSYNEQFF.

Turning to this clone: The same CDR3 also results from other DNA sequences found in this sample. The V and J genes are TRBV12-3 or TRBV12-4 and TRBJ1-1; D is undetermined. Trimming removed 2 bases from V and 1 base from J, with 5 bases in between. The CDR3 has 13 residues. For the CDR3, the DNA is TGTGCCAGCAGTTTAACAGCGAACACTGAAGCTTTCTTT. Residues: CASSLTANTEAFF.

This clone was seen once. The rearrangement joins TRBV30 to TRBJ2-2; 14 bases map to TRBD2. The CDR3 is made up of 19 amino acids. The germline V gene has CDR1 GTSNPN and CDR2 SVGIG (reference sequence). The trim removed 3 bases at V and 2 bases at J, leaving 11 bases unmatched. The CDR3 reads CAWSQRGLAGVGNTGELFF. The CDR3 region has the DNA TGTGCCTGGAGCCAAAGGGGACTAGCGGGGGTCGGTAACACCGGGGAGCTGTTTTTT.

The chain links TRBV28 to TRBJ1-2, with D maybe TRBD1 (5 bases). CDR1 and CDR2 (germline): MDHEN, SYDVKM. Between the trimmed V and J ends, which lost 6 bases and 2 bases, there was a span of 10 bases. The CDR3 length is 13 residues. CDR3 region: CASRGGSNYGYTF. CDR3 nucleotides: TGTGCCAGCAGGGGGGGGTCAAACTATGGCTACACCTTC.

This clone occurred once. The rearrangement links TRBV30 to TRBJ2-5; D gene ambiguous. This CDR3 contains 15 residues. V was pared by 3 bases and J by 1 base, with 15 bases between. From germline, CDR1 is GTSNPN and CDR2 SVGIG (reference sequence). Here the CDR3 DNA reads TGTGCCTGGAGACCTTTTTCTACTCTCCAAGAGACCCAGTACTTC. Its translation is CAWRPFSTLQETQYF. The full variable domain, its missing parts supplied by reference TRBV30 and TRBJ2-5, is SQTIHQWPATLVQPVGSPLSLECTVEGTSNPNLYWYRQAAGRGLQLLFYSVGIGQISSEVPQNLSASRPQDRQFILSSKKLLLSDSGFYLCAWRPFSTLQETQYFGPGTRLLVL.

The gene calls are TRBV5-1 and TRBJ2-3, with D perhaps matching TRBD2 (6 bases). V dropped 0 bases and J dropped 2 bases, with 10 bases sitting between them. This CDR3 has 15 amino acids. Germline assignment: CDR1 SGHRS and CDR2 YFSETQ. Written as DNA, the CDR3 is TGCGCCAGCAGCTTGGCCTCTAGCGACACAGATACGCAGTATTTT. It codes for CASSLASSDTDTQYF.

The V and J genes are TRBV28 and TRBJ2-7, with TRBD2 as a possible D gene (6 bases). Per the germline V gene, CDR1 is MDHEN and CDR2 is SYDVKM. V dropped 2 bases and J dropped 2 bases, with 10 bases sitting between them. The CDR3 covers 14 residues. CDR3 bases: TGTGCCAGCAGTTTAGAGGGCGGGACCTACGAGCAGTACTTC. Translation gives CASSLEGGTYEQYF.

The rearrangement joins TRBV27 to TRBJ2-1, with TRBD2 matching over 7 bases. Germline CDR1 reads MNHEY; CDR2 reads SMNVEV (reference sequence). Trimming at V came to 3 bases and at J to 4 bases, leaving 6 bases not matched to a gene. This CDR3 is 15 amino acids long. The CDR3: CASSFVGRQYNEQFF. Written as DNA, the CDR3 is TGTGCCAGCAGTTTTGTCGGGAGGCAATACAATGAGCAGTTCTTC.

The J gene is TRBJ1-5, the V gene TRBV27, with D unclear. This CDR3 is built from 12 residues. Trimming took 7 bases from V and 7 from J, leaving 11 bases between them. CDR1 is MNHEY, CDR2 SMNVEV, per germline (reference sequence). The CDR3 is CASTVNLQPQHF. CDR3 in DNA: TGTGCCAGCACCGTTAACCTACAGCCCCAGCATTTT.

The chain couples TRBV11-2 to TRBJ2-7; TRBD2 matches 11 bases. Germline CDR1 and CDR2: SGHAT and FQNNGV. V gave up 5 bases and J gave up 2 bases; unmatched junction bases: 5. This CDR3 spans 15 amino acids. The CDR3 loop is CASSAGTSGTYEQYF. The CDR3 region has the DNA TGTGCCAGCAGCGCGGGGACTAGCGGAACCTACGAGCAGTACTTC.

This chain links TRBV19 with TRBJ2-5; 9 bases agree with TRBD2. Unmatched junction bases numbered 16, after V lost 5 bases and J lost 6 bases. The CDR3 has 17 residues. Germline CDR1 and CDR2: LNHDA and SQIVND (reference sequence). DNA of the CDR3: TGTGCCAGTAGTGCCAGACTAGCGGTGGGGGATTTTCAGACCCAGTACTTC. Translated: CASSARLAVGDFQTQYF.

V and J are TRBV9 and TRBJ1-1; TRBD1 is a possible D gene (6 bases). This CDR3 contains 18 residues. Germline assignment: CDR1 SGDLS and CDR2 YYNGEE. The V end lost 4 bases, the J end lost 0 bases, and 22 bases lay between the germline ends. Here the CDR3 DNA reads TGTGCCAGCAGCCCTAGGTGGGGAGACAGGTTAATGAACACTGAAGCTTTCTTT. Protein product: CASSPRWGDRLMNTEAFF.

The chain employs TRBV5-1 and TRBJ2-3, with 9 bases identical to TRBD1. Germline V gives CDR1 SGHRS, CDR2 YFSETQ. V lost 4 bases to trimming and J lost 3 bases; unmatched junction nucleotides: 6. CDR3 length: 15 residues. CDR3 DNA: TGCGCCAGCAGCCGGCCGGGACAGGGTACAGATACGCAGTATTTT. It translates to CASSRPGQGTDTQYF. Supplemented by reference TRBV5-1 and TRBJ2-3, the full variable domain reads KAGVTQTPRYLIKTRGQQVTLSCSPISGHRSVSWYQQTPGQGLQFLFEYFSETQRNKGNFPGRFSGRQFSNSRSEMNVSTLELGDSALYLCASSRPGQGTDTQYFGPGTRLTVL.

J is TRBJ2-2 and V is TRBV18; 12 bases are a match to TRBD2. The length of the CDR3 is 16 residues. Trimming at V came to 3 bases and at J to 6 bases, leaving 5 bases not matched to a gene. The V gene's germline CDR1 is KGHSH and CDR2 LQKENI. The chain's CDR3 is CASSPETSGSSGELFF. In DNA, the CDR3 is TGTGCCAGCTCACCGGAGACTAGCGGGAGTTCCGGGGAGCTGTTTTTT.

This rearrangement joins TRBV10-2 to TRBJ2-7, with TRBD2 matching over 10 bases. The CDR3 has 15 amino acids. Germline V gene lookup returns CDR1 WSHSY and CDR2 SAAADI. With V trimmed by 1 base and J by 3 bases, 3 bases remained unmatched. CDR3 sequence: CASSEYGTSDYEQYF. The CDR3 nucleotides read TGCGCCAGCAGTGAGTATGGGACTAGCGACTACGAGCAGTACTTC.

This clone appeared once. V usage is TRBV6-5 and J usage is TRBJ1-2; D unresolved. This CDR3 has 13 residues. The germline V gene has CDR1 MNHEY and CDR2 SVGAGI. Trimming pared 6 bases from V and 1 base from J, leaving 9 bases between. The CDR3 is CASRIDFNYGYTF. The CDR3, as DNA: TGTGCCAGCAGGATCGACTTTAACTATGGCTACACCTTC.

The gene calls are TRBV3-1 (or the pseudogene TRBV3-2) and TRBJ2-6; TRBD1 agrees at 8 bases. The V segment lost 1 base and the J segment 3 bases; nucleotides outside the gene matches: 11. This CDR3 spans 19 amino acids. The germline gives CDR1 LGHDT, CDR2 YNNKEL (reference sequence). The CDR3 DNA follows: TGTGCCAGCAGCCAAGTCAGACCGGGACAGGTGTGTGGGGCCAACGTCCTGACTTTC. Its translation is CASSQVRPGQVCGANVLTF.

This clone has just one count. CDR3 coding DNA: TGTGCCACCAGCAGAGATCGCTCAGGGAGCAATCAGCCCCAGCATTTT. Encoded protein: CATSRDRSGSNQPQHF. The chain combines TRBV15 with TRBJ1-5, with D maybe TRBD1 (5 bases). Germline assignment: CDR1 LNHNV and CDR2 YYDKDF (reference sequence). The V and J ends lost 0 bases and 1 base respectively, with 10 bases between them. The CDR3 spans 16 residues. The whole variable domain, filled in from reference TRBV15 and TRBJ1-5, reads DAMVIQNPRYQVTQFGKPVTLSCSQTLNHNVMYWYQQKSSQAPKLLFHYYDKDFNNEADTPDNFQSRRPNTSFCFLDIRSPGLGDTAMYLCATSRDRSGSNQPQHFGDGTRLSIL.

CDR3 in amino acids: CASSEGVLAGSSYEQYF. The CDR3 DNA sequence: TGTGCCAGCAGTGAAGGGGTACTAGCGGGGTCCTCCTACGAGCAGTACTTC. The chain recombines TRBV2 with TRBJ2-7, with 10 bases identical to TRBD2. V lost 1 base to trimming and J lost 0 bases; unmatched junction nucleotides: 6. Germline CDR1 SNHLY, CDR2 FYNNEI. The CDR3 extends over 17 amino acids. The whole variable domain, filled in from reference TRBV2 and TRBJ2-7, reads EPEVTQTPSHQVTQMGQEVILRCVPISNHLYFYWYRQILGQKVEFLVSFYNNEISEKSEIFDDQFSVERPDGSNFTLKIRSTKLEDSAMYFCASSEGVLAGSSYEQYFGPGTRLTVT.

This clone has only one observation. The rearrangement uses TRBV19 and TRBJ1-1, with a possible D match to TRBD1 (5 bases). Looked up from germline, CDR1 is LNHDA and CDR2 is SQIVND (reference sequence). This CDR3 has 15 residues. Trimming pared 7 bases from V and 6 bases from J, leaving 21 bases between. CDR3 DNA sequence: TGTGCCAGTAAACCCACTCGGGAGGGGTTGGCTGAAGCTTTCTTT. Protein: CASKPTREGLAEAFF.

DNA for the CDR3: TGTGCCAGCAGCCCCCAAGCGGATGATACGCAGTATTTT. It specifies CASSPQADDTQYF. The chain combines TRBV5-4 with TRBJ2-3; maybe TRBD2 (5 bases). V lost 4 bases and J 6 bases, leaving 12 bases between the germline ends. Germline V gene lookup returns CDR1 SGHNT and CDR2 YYREEE (reference sequence). The CDR3 consists of 13 residues.

The sample holds a few counts of this clone. The CDR3 spells CATSAGDEQYF. CDR3 nucleotide sequence: TGTGCCACCAGTGCCGGGGATGAGCAGTACTTC. The gene calls are TRBV24-1 and TRBJ2-7; perhaps TRBD2 as D (5 bases). This CDR3 contains 11 residues. From germline, CDR1 is KGHDR and CDR2 SFDVKD. Between the trimmed V and J ends, which lost 5 bases and 7 bases, there was a span of 8 bases.